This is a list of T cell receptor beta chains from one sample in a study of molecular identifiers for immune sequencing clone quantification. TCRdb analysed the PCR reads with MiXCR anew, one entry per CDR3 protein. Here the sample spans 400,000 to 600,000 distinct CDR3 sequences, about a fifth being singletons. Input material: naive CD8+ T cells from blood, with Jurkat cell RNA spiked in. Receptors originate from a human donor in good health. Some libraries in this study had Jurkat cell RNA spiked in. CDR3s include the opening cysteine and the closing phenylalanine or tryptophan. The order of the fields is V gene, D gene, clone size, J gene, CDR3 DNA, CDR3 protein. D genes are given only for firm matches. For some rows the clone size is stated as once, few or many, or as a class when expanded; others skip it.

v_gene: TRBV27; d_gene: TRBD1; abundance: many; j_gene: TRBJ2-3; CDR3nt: TGTGCCAGCGGGACAGGCCCTAGCACAGATACGCAGTATTTT; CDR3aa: CASGTGPSTDTQYF
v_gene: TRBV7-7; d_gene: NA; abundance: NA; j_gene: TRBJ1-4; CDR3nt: TGTGCTAGCAGTCACAGCCCGTCAGGGGATGGGCTGTTTTTT; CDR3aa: CASSHSPSGDGLFF
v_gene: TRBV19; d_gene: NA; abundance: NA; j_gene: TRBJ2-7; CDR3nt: TGTGCCAGTAGTATTTTTCCCGGGGGTTCGTACGAGCGGTACTTC; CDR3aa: CASSIFPGGSYERYF
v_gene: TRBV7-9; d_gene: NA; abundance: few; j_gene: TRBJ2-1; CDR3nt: TGTGCCAGCAGCTGGGTTTCTCTTGGTGAGCAGTTCTTC; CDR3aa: CASSWVSLGEQFF
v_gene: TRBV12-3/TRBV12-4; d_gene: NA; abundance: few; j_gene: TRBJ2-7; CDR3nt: TGTGCCAGCAGCATGGGGAGGAACAGCTACGAGCAGTACTTC; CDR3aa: CASSMGRNSYEQYF
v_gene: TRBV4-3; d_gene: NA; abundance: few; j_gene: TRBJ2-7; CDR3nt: TGCGCCAGCAGCCAAACCCGGGCCAGAGAATACGAGCAGTACTTC; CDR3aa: CASSQTRAREYEQYF
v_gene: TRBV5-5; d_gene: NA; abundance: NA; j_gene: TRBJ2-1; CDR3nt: TGTGCCAGCAGCTCCCCGGGATACACAGAGCAGTTCTTC; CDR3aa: CASSSPGYTEQFF
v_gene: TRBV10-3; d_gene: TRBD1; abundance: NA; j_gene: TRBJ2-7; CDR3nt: TGTGCCATCAGTGGGGACAGGGTTCTAGGCGAGCAGTACTTC; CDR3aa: CAISGDRVLGEQYF
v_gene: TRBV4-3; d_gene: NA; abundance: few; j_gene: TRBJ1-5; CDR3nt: TGCGCCAGCAGCCAAGATTCCGGGCTTCTACAGCCCCAGCATTTT; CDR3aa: CASSQDSGLLQPQHF
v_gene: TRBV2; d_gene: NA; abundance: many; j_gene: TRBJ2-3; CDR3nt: TGTGCCAGCAGTGAAGTGAGTTATCGCACAGATACGCAGTATTTT; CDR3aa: CASSEVSYRTDTQYF
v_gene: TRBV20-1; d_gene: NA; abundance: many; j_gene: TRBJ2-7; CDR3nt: TGCAGTGCTAGAGGGGGGACCAGAGAGAACGAGCAGTACTTC; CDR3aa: CSARGGTRENEQYF
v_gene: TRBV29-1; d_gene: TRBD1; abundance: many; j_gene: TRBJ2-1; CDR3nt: TGCAGCGTTGGGACAGGGGGCAGCGAGCAGTTCTTC; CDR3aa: CSVGTGGSEQFF
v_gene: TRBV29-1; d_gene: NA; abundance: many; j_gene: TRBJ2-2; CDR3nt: TGCAGCGTTGGGACCGAGAAAACCGGGGAGCTGTTTTTT; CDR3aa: CSVGTEKTGELFF
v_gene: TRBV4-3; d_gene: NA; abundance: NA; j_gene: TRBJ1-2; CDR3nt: TGCGCCAGCAGCCAAGATGGGCTGCTCTATGGCTACACCTTC; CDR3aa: CASSQDGLLYGYTF
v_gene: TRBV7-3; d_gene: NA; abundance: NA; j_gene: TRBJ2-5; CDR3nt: TGTGCCAGCAGCCCCGACGGTCAAGAGACCCAGTACTTC; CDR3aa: CASSPDGQETQYF
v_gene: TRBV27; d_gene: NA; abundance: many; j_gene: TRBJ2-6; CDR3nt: TGTGCCAGCAGTCTTGTTAGCTCTGGGGCCAACGTCCTGACTTTC; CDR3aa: CASSLVSSGANVLTF
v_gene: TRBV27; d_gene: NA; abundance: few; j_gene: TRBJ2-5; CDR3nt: TGTGCCAGCAGTCCCCTGCTTAGGGGGGAGACCCAGTACTTC; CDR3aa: CASSPLLRGETQYF
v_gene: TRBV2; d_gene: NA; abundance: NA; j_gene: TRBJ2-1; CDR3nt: TGTGCCAGCAGTGAAGCTCTATGGGCTGTAACCGACAATGAGCAGTTCTTC; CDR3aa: CASSEALWAVTDNEQFF
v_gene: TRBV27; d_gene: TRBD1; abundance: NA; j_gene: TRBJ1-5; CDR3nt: TGTGCCAGCAAACCACTTAGCGGGACAGCTATTAGCAATCAGCCCCAGCATTTT; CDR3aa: CASKPLSGTAISNQPQHF
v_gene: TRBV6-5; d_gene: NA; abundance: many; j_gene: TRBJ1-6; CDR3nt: TGTGCCAGCAGTCAGGGCTCCCATTCACCCCTCCACTTT; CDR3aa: CASSQGSHSPLHF
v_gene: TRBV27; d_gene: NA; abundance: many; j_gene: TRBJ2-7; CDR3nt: TGTGCCAGCAGTTATAAAAGCGGGTACGAGCAGTACTTC; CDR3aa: CASSYKSGYEQYF
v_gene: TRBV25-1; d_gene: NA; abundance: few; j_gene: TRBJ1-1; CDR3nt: TGTGCCAGCAGCCCACGGACAGATTTTGGGGACACTGAAGCTTTCTTT; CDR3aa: CASSPRTDFGDTEAFF